These 14 T cell receptor beta chains share one sample of origin, sequenced in a study of OX40 agonist ivuxolimab in advanced cancers. Profiling relied on immunoSEQ multiplex PCR, and the TCRdb table lists in-frame clones only, not all of them. This table holds about 48,000 clones, under 85% found once. This specimen was CD4+ or CD8+ T cells sorted from blood, taken in a trial of the OX40 agonist ivuxolimab. These TCRs come from an adult with an advanced solid tumor such as melanoma, head and neck, liver or kidney cancer.

The chain recombines TRBV6-5 with TRBJ2-1, with D unresolved. Germline-derived CDR1 and CDR2 are MNHEY and SVGAGI. The CDR3 runs to 15 residues. Trimming left V 2 bases short and J 0 bases short, with 8 bases between. The CDR3 is CASSYRQYSYNEQFF. The CDR3 coding sequence is TGTGCCAGCAGTTACCGGCAGTACTCCTACAATGAGCAGTTCTTC.

Only one count was recorded for this clone. The CDR3 nucleotides read TGTGCCAGCAGCTTGGGGTTGGGACCCTCTGGAAACACCATATATTTT. The encoded protein is CASSLGLGPSGNTIYF. The chain couples TRBV5-6 to TRBJ1-3; the D gene is possibly TRBD1 (5 bases). V lost 0 bases and J lost 0, with 10 bases in between. CDR1 is SGHDT, CDR2 YYEEEE, per germline. This CDR3 contains 16 residues. Full variable domain (outside the CDR3, taken from reference TRBV5-6 and TRBJ1-3): DAGVTQSPTHLIKTRGQQVTLRCSPKSGHDTVSWYQQALGQGPQFIFQYYEEEERQRGNFPDRFSGHQFPNYSSELNVNALLLGDSALYLCASSLGLGPSGNTIYFGEGSWLTVV.

V usage is TRBV10-2 and J usage is TRBJ1-6; 7 bases are a match to TRBD1. CDR1 is WSHSY and CDR2 is SAAADI in the germline V gene. The CDR3 is made up of 14 amino acids. J was trimmed by 7 bases and V by 4 bases; bases with no gene match: 4. For the CDR3, the DNA is TGCGCCAGCAGTGCCGGGACAGCCAATTCACCCCTCCACTTT. Protein product: CASSAGTANSPLHF.

This clone was seen once. The genes are TRBV6-1 and TRBJ2-1, with D possibly matching TRBD1 (5 bases). The CDR3 covers 13 residues. Germline V gene sequence: CDR1 MNHNS, CDR2 SASEGT. Trimming pared 2 bases from V and 8 bases from J, leaving 10 bases between. Written as DNA, the CDR3 is TGTGCCAGCAGTGAACAGGGTTTCCATGAGCAGTTCTTC. Its protein product is CASSEQGFHEQFF.

This chain connects TRBV5-4 to TRBJ2-5; TRBD2 agrees at 9 bases. The germline V gene has CDR1 SGHNT and CDR2 YYREEE (reference sequence). V was pared by 0 bases and J by 3 bases, with 6 bases of the junction left unmatched. This CDR3 contains 16 residues. The CDR3 loop is CASSLVTTSGKETQYF. The CDR3 DNA is TGTGCCAGCAGCTTGGTGACGACTAGCGGAAAAGAGACCCAGTACTTC.

The V call is TRBV5-1, the J call TRBJ2-7; 8 bases are a match to TRBD2. J gave up 3 bases and V 4 bases, and 6 bases lay outside the gene matches. This CDR3 has 14 residues. Germline V gene lookup returns CDR1 SGHRS and CDR2 YFSETQ. CDR3 DNA: TGCGCCAGCAGCACCACTAGCGGCCTCTACGAGCAGTACTTC. This codes for CASSTTSGLYEQYF.

For the CDR3, the DNA is TGTGCCAGCAGTTCCCTCGGGGGTGAGGTGACTGAAGCTTTCTTT. The encoded protein is CASSSLGGEVTEAFF. This chain links TRBV6-5 with TRBJ1-1; weak D call: TRBD1 (5 bases). V lost 4 bases and J lost 5, with 17 bases in between. Germline V gives CDR1 MNHEY, CDR2 SVGAGI. This CDR3 has 15 residues.

The V call is TRBV5-1, the J call TRBJ1-1; TRBD1 agrees at 7 bases. This CDR3 region has 15 residues. Unmatched junction bases numbered 11, after V lost 4 bases and J lost 5 bases. Germline lookup yields CDR1 SGHRS and CDR2 YFSETQ. The CDR3 loop is CASSPGGADKTEAFF. The DNA of the CDR3 is TGCGCCAGCAGCCCAGGGGGAGCGGACAAGACTGAAGCTTTCTTT.

CDR3: CASSQGVGGAFGSPLHF. In DNA form, the CDR3 reads TGCGCCAGCAGCCAAGGGGTTGGGGGGGCGTTTGGTTCACCCCTCCACTTT. The chain employs TRBV4-1 and TRBJ1-6, with D possibly matching TRBD1 (6 bases). The germline V and J ends were trimmed by 1 base and 9 bases, with 19 bases remaining between them. This CDR3 contains 17 residues. Germline assignment: CDR1 MGHRA and CDR2 YSYEKL.

The chain uses TRBV2 and TRBJ1-2; D remains ambiguous. CDR1 is SNHLY, CDR2 FYNNEI, per germline. The CDR3 totals 14 residues. The V gene lost 8 bases and the J gene lost 4 bases, with 17 bases spanning the gap. The CDR3 coding sequence is TGTGCCAGCTCCCCGAGCCAGCTAACCTATGGCTACACCTTC. Protein: CASSPSQLTYGYTF. The full variable domain, in which reference TRBV2 and TRBJ1-2 provide the parts outside the CDR3, is EPEVTQTPSHQVTQMGQEVILRCVPISNHLYFYWYRQILGQKVEFLVSFYNNEISEKSEIFDDQFSVERPDGSNFTLKIRSTKLEDSAMYFCASSPSQLTYGYTFGSGTRLTVV.

In DNA form, the CDR3 reads TGTGCCTGGGATACAGGGGGCTCTCAGCCCCAGCATTTT. It codes for CAWDTGGSQPQHF. J is TRBJ1-5 and V is TRBV30; 9 nucleotides align to TRBD1. In germline, CDR1 is GTSNPN, CDR2 SVGIG (reference sequence). The CDR3 totals 13 residues. J was trimmed by 6 bases and V by 5 bases; bases with no gene match: 5.

This sequence joins TRBV7-2 and TRBJ1-4; 8 bases are shared with TRBD1. The CDR3 contains 15 residues. The junction had 12 bases not matched to a gene; V was cut back by 5 bases and J by 10 bases. Germline V gene sequence: CDR1 SGHTA, CDR2 FQGNSA. The CDR3 nucleotides are TGTGCCAGCAGCATACAAACAGGGGGAATCGGAAAACTGTTTTTT. Protein: CASSIQTGGIGKLFF.

The rearrangement joins TRBV7-2 to TRBJ2-5, with D uncertain. This CDR3 spans 13 amino acids. Looked up from germline, CDR1 is SGHTA and CDR2 is FQGNSA. V dropped 3 bases and J dropped 5 bases, with 10 bases sitting between them. CDR3 bases: TGTGCCAGCAGCTTTGCCCCGGTGGAGACCCAGTACTTC. Translating gives CASSFAPVETQYF.

In its sample, this clone was seen a few times. The chain combines TRBV7-9 with TRBJ2-7, with TRBD1 matching 9 bases. Germline assignment: CDR1 SEHNR and CDR2 FQNEAQ (reference sequence). Unmatched junction bases numbered 8, after V lost 5 bases and J lost 6 bases. This CDR3 is 14 amino acids long. The CDR3 reads CASSPIGQGLEQYF. The CDR3 DNA sequence: TGTGCCAGCAGCCCAATTGGACAGGGGCTCGAGCAGTACTTC.